This T cell receptor beta chain was observed in a study of OX40 agonist ivuxolimab in advanced cancers. Study-level information: Participants, approximately 83% male, averaged approximately 56 years of age, ranging from roughly 23 to 80. Overall study results and limits: Partial responders at 0.1-3.0 mg/kg had among the lowest clonal expansion.

CDR3 length: 13 residues. Trimming pared 0 bases from V and 7 bases from J, leaving 10 bases between. Germline CDR1 and CDR2: SGHRS and YFSETQ. Sequencing was performed with immunoSEQ multiplex PCR; in TCRdb, only in-frame clones are kept and a portion is missing. This sample has tens of thousands of clones, with roughly 88% found just once. Note on this clone: As yet, its antigen is unknown. The same CDR3 is also encoded by other DNA sequences in this sample.

Sequencing used CD4+ or CD8+ T cells sorted from blood, obtained in a trial of the OX40 agonist ivuxolimab. This chain links TRBV5-1 with TRBJ1-2; a possible D gene is TRBD1 (5 bases). This clonotype was obtained from an adult with an advanced solid tumor such as melanoma, head and neck, liver or kidney cancer. CDR3: CASSLGGAVGYTF. CDR3 in DNA: TGCGCCAGCAGCTTGGGTGGGGCTGTTGGCTACACCTTC.